The TCR beta chain described here comes from a study of T cells in localized non-small cell lung cancer. Study observations and caveats: The study sequenced only one region of the tumor. As a result, intratumor heterogeneity could not be excluded and remains possible.

Points on this clone: The antigen is not known.

Profiling relied on immunoSEQ multiplex PCR, and the TCRdb table lists in-frame clones only, not all of them. The data contain 25,000 to 35,000 clones, around 82% of them singletons. The clonotype originates from a man aged 40 to 75 with stage III lung adenocarcinoma. The material sequenced was peripheral blood mononuclear cells, taken before any cancer treatment.

DNA of the CDR3: TGTGCCAGCAGCCCGGGGATACCCAAAAACATTCAGTACTTC. This sequence encodes CASSPGIPKNIQYF. The rearrangement joins TRBV5-6 to TRBJ2-4, with a possible D match to TRBD2 (5 bases). The CDR3 sequence is 14 residues long. Germline V gene sequence: CDR1 SGHDT, CDR2 YYEEEE. The V end lost 4 bases, the J end lost 2 bases, and 10 bases lay between the germline ends.